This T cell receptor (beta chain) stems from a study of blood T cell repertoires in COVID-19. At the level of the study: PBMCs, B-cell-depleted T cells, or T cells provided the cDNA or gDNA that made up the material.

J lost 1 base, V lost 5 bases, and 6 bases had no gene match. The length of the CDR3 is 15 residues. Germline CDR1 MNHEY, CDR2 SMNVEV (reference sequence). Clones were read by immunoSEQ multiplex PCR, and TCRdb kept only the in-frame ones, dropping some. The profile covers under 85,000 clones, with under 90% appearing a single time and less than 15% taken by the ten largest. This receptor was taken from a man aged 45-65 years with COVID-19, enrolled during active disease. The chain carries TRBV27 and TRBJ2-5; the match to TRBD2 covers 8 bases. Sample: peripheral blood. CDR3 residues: CASSANSGGQETQYF. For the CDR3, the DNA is TGTGCCAGCAGTGCCAACAGCGGGGGCCAAGAGACCCAGTACTTC.